This T cell receptor beta chain was retrieved from a study of shared clonotypes between healthy human individuals. Clones were read by immunoSEQ multiplex PCR, and TCRdb kept only the in-frame ones, dropping some. The data show over a million clones, about three quarters seen once. Findings and limits, study-wide: The study generally estimated greater richness for naive than memory subsets. Represented genetic and exposure-history diversity was restricted by having few donors.

V shed 3 bases and J shed 8 bases, with 15 bases lying between them. Germline values: CDR1 SGHDT, CDR2 YYEEEE. The CDR3 extends over 14 amino acids. A word on this clone: The antigen is undetermined.

Sequencing was performed on memory CD4+ T cells sorted from blood. Subset specified: CD45RA-negative fraction. This chain uses TRBV5-6 with TRBJ1-3; D remains unclear. The sequence came from a man aged 18 to 35 in good health. The CDR3 sequence: CASSSRRVLDTIYF. In nucleotides, the CDR3 is TGTGCCAGCAGCTCGAGGAGGGTTTTGGACACCATATATTTT. Variable domain in full (rest from reference TRBV5-6 and TRBJ1-3): DAGVTQSPTHLIKTRGQQVTLRCSPKSGHDTVSWYQQALGQGPQFIFQYYEEEERQRGNFPDRFSGHQFPNYSSELNVNALLLGDSALYLCASSSRRVLDTIYFGEGSWLTVV.